This TCR beta chain is drawn from a study of blood T cell repertoires in COVID-19. Study-wide background: In each case, the material was cDNA or gDNA derived from T cells, B-cell-depleted T cells, or PBMCs.

TCRdb's table, derived via immunoSEQ multiplex PCR, lists solely in-frame clones and lacks some. The sample contains roughly 230,000 clones, roughly 85% of which appear only once. Sequencing input: peripheral blood. This clonotype was sampled from a middle-aged man with acute or convalescent COVID-19.

The chain's CDR3 is CASEVGRGKPQHF. The CDR3 DNA reads TGTGCCAGCGAAGTTGGCAGGGGGAAGCCCCAGCATTTT. The rearrangement joins TRBV28 to TRBJ1-5; 7 bases line up with TRBD1. V shed 8 bases, J shed 8 bases, and the junction held 9 bases outside the gene matches. CDR1 MDHEN and CDR2 SYDVKM come from the germline V gene. The CDR3 sequence is 13 residues long. Together with reference TRBV28 and TRBJ1-5, the CDR3 gives the full variable domain: DVKVTQSSRYLVKRTGEKVFLECVQDMDHENMFWYRQDPGLGLRLIYFSYDVKMKEKGDIPEGYSVSREKKERFSLILESASTNQTSMYLCASEVGRGKPQHFGDGTRLSIL.